This TCR beta chain was documented in a study of OX40 agonist ivuxolimab in advanced cancers. Notes on the study in general: CD4+ and CD8+ T cells in blood underwent clonal expansion by week 6 at 0.1 to 3.0 mg/kg.

As to this clone: Its cognate antigen is unknown.

The table came from immunoSEQ multiplex PCR; TCRdb's copy has only in-frame clones and leaves some out. The table lists roughly 60,000 clones, about 83% of them singletons. Germline V gene sequence: CDR1 MNHNS, CDR2 SASEGT. This CDR3 is 14 amino acids long. The ends were cut back, 8 bases at V and 4 bases at J, with 17 bases in the middle. Sequenced here: CD4+ or CD8+ T cells sorted from blood, sampled in a trial of the OX40 agonist ivuxolimab. This clonotype was sampled from an adult with an advanced solid tumor such as melanoma, head and neck, liver or kidney cancer. The gene calls are TRBV6-1 and TRBJ1-2; D unresolved. The CDR3 loop is CASPKAGPFYGYTF. DNA of the CDR3: TGTGCCAGCCCCAAGGCAGGCCCTTTCTATGGCTACACCTTC.